The clone carrying this TCR beta chain was counted a single time. The antigen remains unidentified. Here immunoSEQ multiplex PCR was the method, and the copy in TCRdb shows in-frame clones only, minus some. The sample lists 350,000 to 600,000 clones, roughly nine tenths occurring once. This CDR3 is 18 amino acids long. Trimming cost V 6 bases and J 2 bases; bases outside gene matches: 15. Germline loops: CDR1 KGHSH, CDR2 LQKENI. The sample belongs to a study of Ad26.COV2.S vaccination and SARS-CoV-2 variants. Study background: Intramuscularly, Ad26.COV2.S was given either once or twice, 56 days apart. Overall study findings and caveats: Non-spike TCR breadth was similar in vaccine and placebo recipients. Responses of T cells in total may have been underestimated by the TCR breadth and depth analyses.

Noted treatment: some 19 received Ad26.COV2.S at low or high dose, single or two shots; 5 received placebo; per-sample allocation not given. On day 63 after the first injection, vaccine and placebo recipients gave samples. In Boston, the donor was an adult between 18-55 years of age. The sample was peripheral blood, taken in a trial of Ad26.COV2.S vaccine versus placebo. The chain recombines TRBV18 with TRBJ2-7; 11 nucleotides align to TRBD2. The TCR originated in a person between 18 and 59 years old who received the Ad26.COV2.S COVID-19 vaccine or a placebo. The CDR3 here is CASSTKGLAGGVTYEQYF. The CDR3 region has the DNA TGTGCCAGCTCGACCAAGGGGCTAGCGGGGGGAGTTACCTACGAGCAGTACTTC.